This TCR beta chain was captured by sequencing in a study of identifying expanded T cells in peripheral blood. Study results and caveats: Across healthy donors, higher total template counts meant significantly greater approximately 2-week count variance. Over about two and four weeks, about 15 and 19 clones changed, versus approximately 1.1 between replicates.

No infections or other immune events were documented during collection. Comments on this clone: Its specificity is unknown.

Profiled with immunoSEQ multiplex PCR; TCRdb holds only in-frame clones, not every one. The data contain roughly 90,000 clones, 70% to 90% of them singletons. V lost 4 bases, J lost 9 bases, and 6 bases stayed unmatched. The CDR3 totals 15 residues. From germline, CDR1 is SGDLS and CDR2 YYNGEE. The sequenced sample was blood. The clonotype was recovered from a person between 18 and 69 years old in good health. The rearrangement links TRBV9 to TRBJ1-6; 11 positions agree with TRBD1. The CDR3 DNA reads TGTGCCAGCAGCACCGGACAGGGGGCCGGTTCACCCCTCCACTTT. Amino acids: CASSTGQGAGSPLHF.